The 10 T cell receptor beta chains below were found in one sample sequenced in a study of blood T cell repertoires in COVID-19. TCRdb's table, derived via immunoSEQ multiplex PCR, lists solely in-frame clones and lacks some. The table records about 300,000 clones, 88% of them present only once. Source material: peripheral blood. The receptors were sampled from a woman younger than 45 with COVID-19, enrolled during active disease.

The CDR3 DNA reads as TGCGCCAGCAGCCAGGACGGGGACTATGGCTACACCTTC. It specifies CASSQDGDYGYTF. The chain carries TRBV5-1 and TRBJ1-2; the D is unclear. Germline V CDR1 and CDR2: SGHRS, YFSETQ. V was clipped by 4 bases and J by 3 bases, with 10 bases between them. This CDR3 spans 13 amino acids.

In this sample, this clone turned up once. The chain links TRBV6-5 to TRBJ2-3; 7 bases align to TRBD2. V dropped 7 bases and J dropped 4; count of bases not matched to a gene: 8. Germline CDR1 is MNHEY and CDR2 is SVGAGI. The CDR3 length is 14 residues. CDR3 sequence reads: CASKSRGGADTQYF. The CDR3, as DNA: TGTGCCAGCAAATCCCGCGGGGGTGCAGATACGCAGTATTTT.

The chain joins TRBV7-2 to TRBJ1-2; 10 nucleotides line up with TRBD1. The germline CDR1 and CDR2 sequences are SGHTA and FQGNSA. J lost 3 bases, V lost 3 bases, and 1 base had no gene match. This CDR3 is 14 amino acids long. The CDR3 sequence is CASSFGTGDYGYTF. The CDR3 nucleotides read TGTGCCAGCAGCTTTGGGACAGGGGACTATGGCTACACCTTC.

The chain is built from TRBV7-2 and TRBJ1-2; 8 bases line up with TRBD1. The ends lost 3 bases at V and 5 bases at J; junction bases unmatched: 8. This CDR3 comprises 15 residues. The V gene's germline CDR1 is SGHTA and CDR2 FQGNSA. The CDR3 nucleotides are TGTGCCAGCAGCTTCGACAGGGGAAGGAGATATGGCTACACCTTC. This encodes CASSFDRGRRYGYTF.

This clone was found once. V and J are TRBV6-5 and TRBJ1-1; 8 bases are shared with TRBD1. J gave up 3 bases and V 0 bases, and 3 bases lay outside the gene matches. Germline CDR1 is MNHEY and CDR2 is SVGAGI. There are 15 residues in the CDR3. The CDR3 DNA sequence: TGTGCCAGCAGTTACTCGGACAGGGCGGACACTGAAGCTTTCTTT. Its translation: CASSYSDRADTEAFF.

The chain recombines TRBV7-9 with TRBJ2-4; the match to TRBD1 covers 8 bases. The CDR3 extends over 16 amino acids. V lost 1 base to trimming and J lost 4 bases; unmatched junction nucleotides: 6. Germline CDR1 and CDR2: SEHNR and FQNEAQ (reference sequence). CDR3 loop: CASSLEWTGSKNIQYF. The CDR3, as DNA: TGTGCCAGCAGCTTAGAATGGACAGGGTCAAAAAACATTCAGTACTTC.

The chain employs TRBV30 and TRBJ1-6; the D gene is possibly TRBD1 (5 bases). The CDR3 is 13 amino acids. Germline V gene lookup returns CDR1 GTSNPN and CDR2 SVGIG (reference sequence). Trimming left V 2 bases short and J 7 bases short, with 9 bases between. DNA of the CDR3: TGTGCCTGGAGTAAGGGGAACAATTCACCCCTCCACTTT. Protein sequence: CAWSKGNNSPLHF.

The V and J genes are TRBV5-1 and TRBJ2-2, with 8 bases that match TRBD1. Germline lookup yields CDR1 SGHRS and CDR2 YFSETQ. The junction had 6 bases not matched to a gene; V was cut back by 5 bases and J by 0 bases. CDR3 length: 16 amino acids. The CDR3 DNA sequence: TGCGCCAGCAGGGTATCGGGACAGGCGAACACCGGGGAGCTGTTTTTT. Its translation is CASRVSGQANTGELFF.

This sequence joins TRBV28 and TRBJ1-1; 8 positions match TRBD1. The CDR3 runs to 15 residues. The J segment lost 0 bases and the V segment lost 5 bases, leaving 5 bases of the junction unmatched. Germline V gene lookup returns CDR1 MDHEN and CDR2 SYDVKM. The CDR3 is CASSLDRALNTEAFF. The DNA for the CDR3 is TGTGCCAGCAGTCTGGACAGGGCCTTGAACACTGAAGCTTTCTTT. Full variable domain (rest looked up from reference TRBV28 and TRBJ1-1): DVKVTQSSRYLVKRTGEKVFLECVQDMDHENMFWYRQDPGLGLRLIYFSYDVKMKEKGDIPEGYSVSREKKERFSLILESASTNQTSMYLCASSLDRALNTEAFFGQGTRLTVV.

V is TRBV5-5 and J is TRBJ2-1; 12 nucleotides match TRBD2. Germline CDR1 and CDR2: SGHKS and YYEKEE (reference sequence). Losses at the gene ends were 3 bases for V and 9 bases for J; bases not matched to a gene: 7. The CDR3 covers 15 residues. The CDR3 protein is CASSSLAGGDGEQFF. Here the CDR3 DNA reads TGTGCCAGCAGCTCCCTAGCGGGGGGGGACGGTGAGCAGTTCTTC.